The next 23 T cell receptor beta chains were all read from a single sample in a study of T cell repertoires in aging, cancer and after chemotherapy. TRB rearrangements spanning V, D and J were amplified using mixed TRB-A/B primers. One entry per CDR3 protein, called by TCRdb with MiXCR from the multiplex PCR reads. The sample carries around 13,000 distinct CDR3 sequences, 25% to 30% recorded once. The template was genomic DNA from peripheral blood, not RNA. The specimen sequenced was blood. The receptors were sampled from a human donor with a blood cancer.

The chain joins TRBV4-1 to TRBJ1-2; D unresolved. Trimming took 0 bases from V and 8 from J, leaving 22 bases between them. The CDR3 consists of 17 residues. CDR1 is MGHRA and CDR2 is YSYEKL in the germline V gene. Here the CDR3 DNA reads TGCGCCAGCAGCCAAGATGAAGCAGCCGGGAAGGTTAACGGCTACACCTTC. Translating it yields CASSQDEAAGKVNGYTF.

By sample share, this clonotype is medium-sized. The chain employs TRBV6-5 and TRBJ1-2; D is perhaps TRBD1 (5 bases). Germline V gives CDR1 MNHEY, CDR2 SVGAGI. The CDR3 runs to 15 residues. Trimming pared 2 bases from V and 6 bases from J, leaving 16 bases between. Written as DNA, the CDR3 is TGTGCCAGCAGTTACATGAATCCGAGGGGAGATGGCTACACCTTC. It specifies CASSYMNPRGDGYTF.

This clonotype was counted at least ten times. The chain uses TRBV15 and TRBJ2-4; D is ambiguous. The V gene's germline CDR1 is LNHNV and CDR2 YYDKDF (reference sequence). Trimming removed 0 bases from V and 0 bases from J, with 9 bases in between. This CDR3 has 16 residues. The CDR3 region has the DNA TGTGCCACCAGCAGAGATCGAGGCGGAGCCAAAAACATTCAGTACTTC. Residues: CATSRDRGGAKNIQYF.

A few counts support this clonotype. The V and J genes are TRBV6-5 and TRBJ2-4, with a possible D match to TRBD1 (5 bases). Germline CDR1 reads MNHEY; CDR2 reads SVGAGI. The CDR3 is 16 residues long. The V end lost 5 bases, the J end lost 0 bases, and 14 bases lay between the germline ends. CDR3 in amino acids: CASSMDRQLAKNIQYF. The CDR3 DNA follows: TGTGCCAGCAGTATGGACCGACAGCTAGCCAAAAACATTCAGTACTTC.

This clonotype was found a few times. The rearrangement joins TRBV20-1 to TRBJ1-1; no reliable D call. V lost 1 base to trimming and J lost 0 bases, with 9 bases between them. The CDR3 loop spans 14 amino acids. The germline V gene has CDR1 DFQATT and CDR2 SNEGSKA (reference sequence). CDR3 in amino acids: CSARVRGMNTEAFF. The CDR3 DNA reads as TGCAGTGCTAGAGTGCGCGGAATGAACACTGAAGCTTTCTTT.

DNA of the CDR3: TGTGCCAGCTCTCCGACAGGGACGGCCACAGATACGCAGTATTTT. Protein product: CASSPTGTATDTQYF. The gene calls are TRBV18 and TRBJ2-3; 7 nucleotides agree with TRBD1. Trimming at V came to 6 bases and at J to 2 bases, leaving 8 bases not matched to a gene. Germline lookup yields CDR1 KGHSH and CDR2 LQKENI. The CDR3 totals 15 residues.

By share, this clonotype ranks as medium-sized. V is TRBV19 and J is TRBJ1-5; D is ambiguous. V dropped 3 bases and J dropped 0 bases, with 12 bases sitting between them. Germline-derived CDR1 and CDR2 are LNHDA and SQIVND (reference sequence). The CDR3 extends over 16 amino acids. For the CDR3, the DNA is TGTGCCAGTAGTATCGGCAAGACCTATAGCAATCAGCCCCAGCATTTT. This sequence encodes CASSIGKTYSNQPQHF.

The chain combines TRBV30 with TRBJ2-4; D is ambiguous. Trimming removed 5 bases at V and 6 bases at J, with 14 bases between. Germline V gene lookup returns CDR1 GTSNPN and CDR2 SVGIG (reference sequence). The CDR3 extends over 13 amino acids. Written as DNA, the CDR3 is TGTGCCTGGGCCCTACAACAAGTAAACATTCAGTACTTC. As protein: CAWALQQVNIQYF. The full variable domain, with the rest looked up from reference TRBV30 and TRBJ2-4, is SQTIHQWPATLVQPVGSPLSLECTVEGTSNPNLYWYRQAAGRGLQLLFYSVGIGQISSEVPQNLSASRPQDRQFILSSKKLLLSDSGFYLCAWALQQVNIQYFGAGTRLSVL.

By proportion, this clonotype is medium-sized. The rearrangement links TRBV27 to TRBJ2-2; D gene ambiguous. The CDR3 sequence is 13 residues long. V lost 3 bases and J lost 2, with 4 bases in between. Germline-derived CDR1 and CDR2 are MNHEY and SMNVEV (reference sequence). The CDR3 DNA sequence: TGTGCCAGCAGTTTCGCCAACACCGGGGAGCTGTTTTTT. This encodes CASSFANTGELFF.

By its share, this clonotype is hyperexpanded. The chain combines TRBV18 with TRBJ2-5; possible D gene TRBD2, 5 bases. Trimming left V 3 bases short and J 4 bases short, with 9 bases between. The germline gives CDR1 KGHSH, CDR2 LQKENI. The CDR3 is made up of 13 amino acids. CDR3 coding DNA: TGTGCCAGCTCACCGAGGGTTCGAGAGACCCAGTACTTC. Translated, it gives CASSPRVRETQYF.

This clonotype turned up a few times. The rearrangement joins TRBV24-1 to TRBJ2-2; D unclear. The CDR3 has 17 amino acids. The V end was cut by 1 base, the J end by 1 base, with 12 bases between. Germline CDR1 is KGHDR and CDR2 is SFDVKD. The CDR3: CATSDFLGNWNTGELFF. CDR3 nucleotide sequence: TGTGCCACCAGTGATTTTTTAGGGAATTGGAACACCGGGGAGCTGTTTTTT.

The V gene is TRBV5-1, the J gene TRBJ2-1; 13 bases fit TRBD2. CDR3 size: 17 residues. In germline, CDR1 is SGHRS, CDR2 YFSETQ. The trim removed 5 bases at V and 8 bases at J, leaving 13 bases unmatched. CDR3 nucleotide sequence: TGCGCCAGCAGGCGTTGGACTAGCGGGGGCCGAGGGGATGAGCAGTTCTTC. Translated, it gives CASRRWTSGGRGDEQFF.

This clonotype was seen more than once but under ten times. The V gene is TRBV7-9, the J gene TRBJ1-3; 9 bases agree with TRBD1. Losses at the gene ends were 2 bases for V and 4 bases for J; bases not matched to a gene: 9. The CDR3 totals 17 residues. CDR1 and CDR2 from the germline V gene are SEHNR and FQNEAQ (reference sequence). The CDR3 DNA reads as TGTGCCAGCAGCTTATTGTGGGACAGGGAACACGGAAACACCATATATTTT. Amino acid sequence: CASSLLWDREHGNTIYF.

To note about this clonotype: A much larger clone differs from this one at a single base, so this may be a read error. The chain carries TRBV19 and TRBJ2-7; the D is unclear. This CDR3 has 18 amino acids. V was clipped by 0 bases and J by 2 bases, with 20 bases between them. CDR1 is LNHDA and CDR2 is SQIVND in the germline V gene (reference sequence). The CDR3 protein is CASSIEGHLQSPTYEQYF. The CDR3 bases are TGTGCCAGTAGTATAGAGGGCCACCTACAGAGCCCAACCTACGAGCAGTACTTC.

This clonotype turned up a few times. The V call is TRBV20-1, the J call TRBJ2-7; TRBD1 matches at 7 bases. In germline, CDR1 is DFQATT, CDR2 SNEGSKA (reference sequence). Trimming at V came to 6 bases and at J to 2 bases, leaving 10 bases not matched to a gene. This CDR3 is built from 14 residues. The CDR3 nucleotides are TGCAGTGCAAGACCCGGGACAGTACCCTACGAGCAGTACTTC. It yields the protein CSARPGTVPYEQYF.

This clonotype was detected a few times. The chain recombines TRBV20-1 with TRBJ2-7; 9 bases align to TRBD2. CDR1 and CDR2 from the germline V gene are DFQATT and SNEGSKA (reference sequence). This CDR3 has 13 amino acids. The trim removed 4 bases at V and 3 bases at J, leaving 4 bases unmatched. The CDR3 loop is CSAIAGDRYEQYF. The DNA of the CDR3 is TGCAGTGCTATAGCGGGGGACCGCTACGAGCAGTACTTC.

This clonotype turned up a few times. CDR3 protein: CASSQGWSYEQYV. In nucleotides, the CDR3 is TGTGCCAGCAGTCAGGGTTGGTCCTACGAGCAGTACGTC. This chain connects TRBV6-2 or TRBV6-3 to TRBJ2-7, with D tentatively TRBD1 (5 bases). Between the trimmed V and J ends, which lost 5 bases and 1 base, there was a span of 9 bases. CDR3 length equals 13 residues. Germline V gives CDR1 MNHEY, CDR2 SVGEGT.

This clonotype was counted many times. The rearrangement uses TRBV6-2 or TRBV6-3 and TRBJ2-6; D may correspond to TRBD1 or TRBD2 (5 bases each). The ends were cut back, 2 bases at V and 0 bases at J, with 14 bases in the middle. Germline V CDR1 and CDR2: MNHEY, SVGEGT. The CDR3 runs 18 residues. CDR3 amino acids: CASSYPPGRNSGANVLTF. The CDR3 nucleotides are TGTGCCAGCAGTTACCCCCCGGGACGAAACTCTGGGGCCAACGTCCTGACTTTC.

Sample share makes this clonotype medium-sized (0.01 to 0.1%). The chain joins TRBV6-6 to TRBJ2-3, with D maybe TRBD2 (7 bases). This CDR3 is built from 17 residues. V lost 0 bases to trimming and J lost 0 bases, with 13 bases between them. Germline assignment: CDR1 MNHNY and CDR2 SVGAGI (reference sequence). Here the CDR3 DNA reads TGTGCCAGCAGTTACTCGAGGGGGGGCACTAGCACAGATACGCAGTATTTT. Translated, it gives CASSYSRGGTSTDTQYF.

As concerns this clonotype: This could be a read error, since a much larger clone is one nucleotide away. The chain recombines TRBV6-5 with TRBJ2-7; D perhaps matches TRBD2 (7 bases). CDR3 length: 14 amino acids. CDR1 and CDR2 from the germline V gene are MNHEY and SVGAGI. Deletions cut 2 bases from V and 7 bases from J, with 15 bases between. The CDR3 sequence: CASSYGGAHNEQYF. CDR3 in DNA: TGTGCCAGCAGTTACGGGGGGGCCCACAATGAGCAGTACTTC.

This clonotype is medium-sized. The chain couples TRBV6-5 to TRBJ2-1; 9 nucleotides agree with TRBD2. The length of the CDR3 is 17 residues. The germline gives CDR1 MNHEY, CDR2 SVGAGI. After removal of 4 bases from V and 9 bases from J, the junction contained 16 bases not matched to a gene. The CDR3 region has the DNA TGTGCCAGCAGTTCCCGCAGCGGGGGGTCCCGAGGCCGTGAGCAGTTCTTC. This codes for CASSSRSGGSRGREQFF.

The CDR3: CAWGGGLAGGRGEQFF. For the CDR3, the DNA is TGTGCCTGGGGGGGGGGACTAGCGGGGGGTCGGGGGGAGCAGTTCTTC. This chain links TRBV30 with TRBJ2-1; 15 bases are a match to TRBD2. The CDR3 extends over 16 amino acids. J gave up 10 bases and V 5 bases, and 12 bases lay outside the gene matches. CDR1 and CDR2 from the germline V gene are GTSNPN and SVGIG (reference sequence).

A remark on this clonotype: Just one base apart from a much larger clone, this may be a read error. The chain recombines TRBV6-5 with TRBJ1-4; D is possibly TRBD1 (6 bases). V shed 0 bases and J shed 8 bases, with 16 bases lying between them. CDR3 length: 16 amino acids. The germline CDR1 and CDR2 sequences are MNHEY and SVGAGI. This chain's CDR3 is CASSYSARGWKEKLFF. CDR3 coding DNA: TGTGCCAGCAGTTACTCGGCAAGGGGGTGGAAAGAAAAACTGTTTTTT.